A selection of T cell receptor beta chains follows, all from one sample in a study of vaccination and CD4 T cells after COVID-19. Their recognized antigens are unknown. TCRdb analysed the PCR reads with MiXCR anew, one entry per CDR3 protein. In the table there are approximately 9,500 distinct CDR3 sequences, 30% of which are singletons. Sequenced: CD4+ T cells from blood, cultured in vitro. These receptors were taken from a human donor in good health. Both conserved end residues are part of each CDR3. The D gene is left open where the match is weak. Not every row has a clone size; where given, it reads once, few, many or a size class.

D gene: -
clone size: medium-sized
CDR3 length: 15
J gene: TRBJ2-1
V gene: TRBV20-1
CDR3 DNA: TGCAGTGTGGGTACTGACTACCCTTTTTCCCATGAGCAGTTCTTC
CDR3 protein: CSVGTDYPFSHEQFF

D gene: TRBD1
clone size: -
CDR3 length: 15
J gene: TRBJ1-6
V gene: TRBV14
CDR3 DNA: TGTGCCAGCAGCCAAGGACAGGGAACGAATTCACCCCTCCACTTT
CDR3 protein: CASSQGQGTNSPLHF

D gene: TRBD1
clone size: -
CDR3 length: 19
J gene: TRBJ2-2
V gene: TRBV7-9
CDR3 DNA: TGTGCCAGCACCCCTCGGGGTTGGAACAGACGACAGGGCACCGGGGAGCTGTTTTTT
CDR3 protein: CASTPRGWNRRQGTGELFF

D gene: -
clone size: few
CDR3 length: 14
J gene: TRBJ1-2
V gene: TRBV7-2
CDR3 DNA: TGTGCCAGCAGCCCTTCCGGCAGCGGCTATGGCTACACCTTC
CDR3 protein: CASSPSGSGYGYTF

D gene: TRBD1
clone size: few
CDR3 length: 16
J gene: TRBJ2-5
V gene: TRBV19
CDR3 DNA: TGTGCCAGCCGACCCCCGGGGACAGGCCCTAGAGAGACCCAGTACTTC
CDR3 protein: CASRPPGTGPRETQYF

D gene: -
clone size: -
CDR3 length: 17
J gene: TRBJ2-6
V gene: TRBV6-1
CDR3 DNA: TGTGCCAGCAGCCCAGGGATGGGAGTCTCTGGGGCCAACGTCCTGACTTTC
CDR3 protein: CASSPGMGVSGANVLTF

D gene: -
clone size: few
CDR3 length: 13
J gene: TRBJ2-7
V gene: TRBV7-2
CDR3 DNA: TGTGCCAGCAGCTTAGATGGAGGGCGCGAGCAGTACTTC
CDR3 protein: CASSLDGGREQYF

D gene: -
clone size: -
CDR3 length: 15
J gene: TRBJ1-1
V gene: TRBV6-2/TRBV6-3
CDR3 DNA: TGTGCCAGCATCCTAGAGGCCGGGGTTGGTACTGAAGCTTTCTTT
CDR3 protein: CASILEAGVGTEAFF

D gene: TRBD1
clone size: -
CDR3 length: 15
J gene: TRBJ2-3
V gene: TRBV30
CDR3 DNA: TGTGCCTGGAGTTCCACAGGGGGCCGGAGAGATACGCAGTATTTT
CDR3 protein: CAWSSTGGRRDTQYF

D gene: -
clone size: few
CDR3 length: 16
J gene: TRBJ2-1
V gene: TRBV15
CDR3 DNA: TGTGCCACCAGCAGAGCCGAGGGGGATGCAGACAATGAGCAGTTCTTC
CDR3 protein: CATSRAEGDADNEQFF

D gene: TRBD2
clone size: -
CDR3 length: 17
J gene: TRBJ2-3
V gene: TRBV7-2
CDR3 DNA: TGTGCCAGCAGCTCCACCGGGACTAGCGGGAGGACAGATACGCAGTATTTT
CDR3 protein: CASSSTGTSGRTDTQYF

D gene: -
clone size: -
CDR3 length: 14
J gene: TRBJ1-2
V gene: TRBV24-1
CDR3 DNA: TGTGCCACCAGTGATAGTCAGCGCGGTTATGGCTACACCTTC
CDR3 protein: CATSDSQRGYGYTF

D gene: TRBD1
clone size: -
CDR3 length: 15
J gene: TRBJ2-1
V gene: TRBV20-1
CDR3 DNA: TGCAGTGCTAGAGGGAAGGGGGCAGGCTACAATGAGCAGTTCTTC
CDR3 protein: CSARGKGAGYNEQFF

D gene: TRBD1
clone size: medium-sized
CDR3 length: 14
J gene: TRBJ1-2
V gene: TRBV7-2
CDR3 DNA: TGTGCCAGCAGCCGTTCGACAGGGGCCTATGGCTACACCTTC
CDR3 protein: CASSRSTGAYGYTF

D gene: -
clone size: few
CDR3 length: 15
J gene: TRBJ1-5
V gene: TRBV28
CDR3 DNA: TGTGCCAGCAGTTTTGGAGGGGACACCAATCAGCCCCAGCATTTT
CDR3 protein: CASSFGGDTNQPQHF

D gene: TRBD1
clone size: few
CDR3 length: 15
J gene: TRBJ2-5
V gene: TRBV6-1
CDR3 DNA: TGTGCCAGCATAAGGAGACAGGGGGGATCGGAGACCCAGTACTTC
CDR3 protein: CASIRRQGGSETQYF

D gene: -
clone size: medium-sized
CDR3 length: 11
J gene: TRBJ1-1
V gene: TRBV20-1
CDR3 DNA: TGCAGTACCTCAGTGAACACTGAAGCTTTCTTT
CDR3 protein: CSTSVNTEAFF

D gene: -
clone size: -
CDR3 length: 13
J gene: TRBJ2-7
V gene: TRBV2
CDR3 DNA: TGTGCCAGCAGGGAGGGACCGTCCTACGAGCAGTACTTC
CDR3 protein: CASREGPSYEQYF

D gene: -
clone size: few
CDR3 length: 14
J gene: TRBJ2-5
V gene: TRBV2
CDR3 DNA: TGTGCCAGCAGTGTCGTAGGCAGCCAAGAGACCCAGTACTTC
CDR3 protein: CASSVVGSQETQYF

D gene: -
clone size: -
CDR3 length: 12
J gene: TRBJ2-7
V gene: TRBV2
CDR3 DNA: TGTGCCAGCAGCCGGGAGCTCTACGAGCAGTACTTC
CDR3 protein: CASSRELYEQYF

D gene: -
clone size: medium-sized
CDR3 length: 16
J gene: TRBJ1-6
V gene: TRBV7-9
CDR3 DNA: TGTGCCAGCTCCCGTGAGGCTGGGCAGGGAGGTTCACCCCTCCACTTT
CDR3 protein: CASSREAGQGGSPLHF

D gene: -
clone size: -
CDR3 length: 13
J gene: TRBJ2-3
V gene: TRBV20-1
CDR3 DNA: TGCAGTGCTTTACAGGGACTCACAGATACGCAGTATTTT
CDR3 protein: CSALQGLTDTQYF

D gene: -
clone size: -
CDR3 length: 14
J gene: TRBJ2-3
V gene: TRBV6-1
CDR3 DNA: TGTGCCAGCAGTGGCCTGGACCCCACAGATACGCAGTATTTT
CDR3 protein: CASSGLDPTDTQYF

D gene: TRBD1
clone size: -
CDR3 length: 14
J gene: TRBJ2-7
V gene: TRBV20-1
CDR3 DNA: TGCAGTGCTAGAGCCTCGGGACAGCGTTACGAGCAGTACTTC
CDR3 protein: CSARASGQRYEQYF

D gene: -
clone size: few
CDR3 length: 13
J gene: TRBJ2-4
V gene: TRBV6-1
CDR3 DNA: TGTGCCAGCAGCCAGCAAGCCAAAAACATTCAGTACTTC
CDR3 protein: CASSQQAKNIQYF

D gene: TRBD1
clone size: few
CDR3 length: 15
J gene: TRBJ1-2
V gene: TRBV11-2
CDR3 DNA: TGTGCCAGCAGCCCTCGGACAGGGGGCGGGTATGGCTACACCTTC
CDR3 protein: CASSPRTGGGYGYTF

D gene: -
clone size: medium-sized
CDR3 length: 13
J gene: TRBJ1-2
V gene: TRBV7-8
CDR3 DNA: TGTGCCAGCAGCATTGGACACACTTATGGCTACACCTTC
CDR3 protein: CASSIGHTYGYTF